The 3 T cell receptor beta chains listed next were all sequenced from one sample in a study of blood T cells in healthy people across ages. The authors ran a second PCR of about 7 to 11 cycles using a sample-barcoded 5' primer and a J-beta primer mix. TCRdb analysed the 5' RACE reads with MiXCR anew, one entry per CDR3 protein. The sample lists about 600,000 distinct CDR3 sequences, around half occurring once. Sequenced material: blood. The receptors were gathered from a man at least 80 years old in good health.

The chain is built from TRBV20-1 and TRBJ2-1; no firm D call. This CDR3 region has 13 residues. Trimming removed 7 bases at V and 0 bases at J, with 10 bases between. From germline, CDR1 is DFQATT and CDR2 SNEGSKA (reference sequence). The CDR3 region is CSGQSSSYNEQFF. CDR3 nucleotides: TGCAGTGGACAATCCAGCTCCTACAATGAGCAGTTCTTC.

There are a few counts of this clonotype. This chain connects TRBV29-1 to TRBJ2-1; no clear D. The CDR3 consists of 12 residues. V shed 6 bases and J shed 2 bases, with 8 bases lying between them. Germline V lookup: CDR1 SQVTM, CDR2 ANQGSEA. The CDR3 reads CSVAHPYNEQFF. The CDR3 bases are TGCAGCGTCGCCCACCCCTACAATGAGCAGTTCTTC.

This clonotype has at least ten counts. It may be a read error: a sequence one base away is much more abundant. CDR3 sequence reads: CASSDPGGGETQYF. The CDR3 nucleotides read TGTGCCAGCAGTGACCCGGGAGGGGGAGAGACCCAGTACTTC. The rearrangement uses TRBV6-5 and TRBJ2-5; 8 nucleotides match TRBD2. Per the germline V gene, CDR1 is MNHEY and CDR2 is SVGAGI. J gave up 4 bases and V 5 bases, and 6 bases lay outside the gene matches. The CDR3 runs to 14 residues.